This TCR beta chain was sequenced in a study of Ad26.COV2.S vaccination and SARS-CoV-2 variants. Study outcomes and limitations: Total responses of T cells may have been underestimated by the analyses of TCR breadth and depth.

Repertoires were generated with immunoSEQ multiplex PCR, while TCRdb's copy carries only in-frame clones and drops some. The table has approximately 460,000 clones, approximately 90% seen once. This clone occurred a few times. What it recognizes is unknown. As to treatment: around 19 received Ad26.COV2.S at low or high dose, single or two shots; 5 received placebo; per-sample allocation not given. Day 63 after the first injection of vaccine or placebo was the sampling time. This specimen consisted of peripheral blood, obtained in a trial of Ad26.COV2.S vaccine versus placebo. This clonotype was sampled from a person aged 18-65 years who received the Ad26.COV2.S COVID-19 vaccine or a placebo.

CDR3 coding DNA: TGCGCCAGCAGCGAGTCTTTTGGCGCTGAAGCTTTCTTT. It specifies CASSESFGAEAFF. V and J are TRBV5-1 and TRBJ1-1; no reliable D call. The CDR3 covers 13 residues. Trimming pared 4 bases from V and 6 bases from J, leaving 13 bases between. CDR1 SGHRS and CDR2 YFSETQ come from the germline V gene.